What follows are 10 T cell receptor beta chains derived from one specimen sequenced in a study of response to subunit inactivated influenza vaccine. TCRdb reprocessed the RT-PCR reads via MiXCR and lists one record per CDR3 protein. The data show around 500,000 distinct CDR3 sequences, 9.5% to 12% seen once. The sample in question was PBMCs from blood, obtained roughly 48 days after vaccination. The receptors were gathered from a man aged 45-60 years who received an inactivated influenza vaccine.

In this sample, this clonotype turned up many times. This chain uses TRBV15 with TRBJ2-1, with 10 bases matching TRBD2. CDR1 and CDR2 (germline): LNHNV, YYDKDF (reference sequence). This CDR3 contains 16 residues. V was clipped by 0 bases and J by 6 bases; unmatched bases: 5. CDR3 DNA sequence: TGTGCCACCAGCAGAGATACTAGCGGGGTCTTCAATGAGCAGTTCTTC. It translates to CATSRDTSGVFNEQFF.

This clonotype was seen a handful of times. This chain connects TRBV12-3 or TRBV12-4 to TRBJ1-5; D may be TRBD1 (6 bases). There are 15 residues in the CDR3. Trimming stripped 3 bases from V and 3 bases from J, with 12 bases between. The CDR3 nucleotides are TGTGCCAGCAGTTTGAAGGGGGTTGACAATCAGCCCCAGCATTTT. This sequence encodes CASSLKGVDNQPQHF.

This clonotype was seen a handful of times. The rearrangement uses TRBV12-3 or TRBV12-4 and TRBJ2-7, with 8 nucleotides matching TRBD1. This CDR3 comprises 14 residues. V lost 9 bases, J lost 9 bases, and 16 bases stayed unmatched. As DNA, the CDR3 is TGTGCCAGTTCGTTGGGACAGGCAGAAATCGGGCAGTACTTC. This sequence encodes CASSLGQAEIGQYF.

This clonotype was recorded a few times. This chain joins TRBV7-2 and TRBJ1-2; TRBD1 matches at 8 bases. Germline CDR1 and CDR2: SGHTA and FQGNSA. With V trimmed by 2 bases and J by 5 bases, 1 base remained unmatched. The CDR3 length is 13 residues. CDR3 residues: CASSLQGAYGYTF. CDR3 bases: TGTGCCAGCAGCTTACAGGGGGCGTATGGCTACACCTTC.

This rearrangement joins TRBV12-3 or TRBV12-4 to TRBJ2-2; D unresolved. There are 15 residues in the CDR3. The germline V and J ends were trimmed by 0 bases and 3 bases, with 8 bases remaining between them. The CDR3 nucleotides read TGTGCCAGCAGTTTAGCGGCGGAGCACACCGGGGAGCTGTTTTTT. This codes for CASSLAAEHTGELFF.

This chain uses TRBV20-1 with TRBJ2-7, with 11 bases identical to TRBD1. The CDR3 has 16 amino acids. Trimming cost V 0 bases and J 9 bases; bases outside gene matches: 13. From germline, CDR1 is DFQATT and CDR2 SNEGSKA (reference sequence). The CDR3 bases are TGCAGTGCTAGAGATCTTAGGACAGGGGGCTTGGTAGGGCAGTACTTC. Its protein is CSARDLRTGGLVGQYF.

This clonotype was seen only a few times. The chain is built from TRBV20-1 and TRBJ1-3; 7 bases agree with TRBD1. Germline lookup yields CDR1 DFQATT and CDR2 SNEGSKA (reference sequence). The CDR3 is made up of 15 amino acids. Trimming took 2 bases from V and 1 from J; bases not matched to a gene: 5. CDR3 residues: CSARLGQRSGNTIYF. DNA for the CDR3: TGCAGTGCTAGATTGGGACAGAGGTCTGGAAACACCATATATTTT.

The chain carries TRBV12-3 or TRBV12-4 and TRBJ1-2; D is undetermined. The CDR3 is made up of 17 amino acids. V dropped 6 bases and J dropped 5 bases, with 25 bases sitting between them. CDR3 residues: CASRKSAHFLSGYGYTF. The CDR3 DNA follows: TGTGCCAGCAGAAAGAGTGCCCACTTCCTCTCGGGGTATGGCTACACCTTC.

This clonotype was detected once. J is TRBJ2-3 and V is TRBV2; TRBD2 matches at 7 bases. CDR1 is SNHLY and CDR2 is FYNNEI in the germline V gene. J gave up 2 bases and V 3 bases, and 5 bases lay outside the gene matches. The CDR3 is 15 amino acids. CDR3 protein: CASSESSGNTDTQYF. CDR3 nucleotide sequence: TGTGCCAGCAGTGAGTCTAGCGGAAACACAGATACGCAGTATTTT.

The chain uses TRBV27 and TRBJ2-1; D is uncertain. CDR1 and CDR2 (germline): MNHEY, SMNVEV (reference sequence). CDR3 size: 13 residues. Trimming removed 6 bases from V and 5 bases from J, with 11 bases in between. Written as DNA, the CDR3 is TGTGCCAGCAGCCGGCCTCCGAACAATGAGCAGTTCTTC. Protein product: CASSRPPNNEQFF.